The 31 T cell receptor beta chains below were found in one sample sequenced in a study of shared clonotypes between healthy human individuals. Profiling relied on immunoSEQ multiplex PCR, and the TCRdb table lists in-frame clones only, not all of them. The sample comprises approximately 2,300,000 clones, 80% to 95% of which are singletons, and 0.37% rests with the top ten. Specimen: naive CD4+ T cells from PBMCs. Indicated subset: CD45RA+ positively selected. The source of these receptors is a young man in good health. Some clones in this sample may be carry-over from other donors' samples.

This clone appeared a single time. A much larger clone is a single base away; this may be a read error. The chain couples TRBV2 to TRBJ2-5; D is unclear. The CDR3 totals 11 residues. CDR1 SNHLY and CDR2 FYNNEI come from the germline V gene. V gave up 6 bases and J gave up 5 bases, with 7 bases separating them. The CDR3 DNA sequence: TGTGCCAGCAGGTTAGGGGAGACCCAGTACTTC. Its translation is CASRLGETQYF.

A word on this clone: This CDR3 is also generated by other DNA sequences in the sample. The V call is TRBV5-1, the J call TRBJ2-1, with TRBD2 matching over 10 bases. Trimming took 4 bases from V and 3 from J; bases not matched to a gene: 4. From germline, CDR1 is SGHRS and CDR2 YFSETQ. CDR3 size: 15 residues. CDR3 loop: CASSPRTSGYNEQFF. CDR3 nucleotide sequence: TGCGCCAGCAGCCCAAGGACTAGCGGCTACAATGAGCAGTTCTTC. Full variable domain (remainder filled in from reference TRBV5-1 and TRBJ2-1): KAGVTQTPRYLIKTRGQQVTLSCSPISGHRSVSWYQQTPGQGLQFLFEYFSETQRNKGNFPGRFSGRQFSNSRSEMNVSTLELGDSALYLCASSPRTSGYNEQFFGPGTRLTVL.

The genes are TRBV2 and TRBJ1-3; the D is unclear. V was shortened by 6 bases and J by 11 bases, with 14 bases between the two germline ends. Germline V gene lookup returns CDR1 SNHLY and CDR2 FYNNEI. This CDR3 comprises 12 residues. CDR3 amino acids: CASRTLISAIYF. The CDR3 DNA reads as TGTGCCAGCAGGACCCTGATTTCTGCCATATATTTT.

This clone has a handful of counts. V and J are TRBV27 and TRBJ1-2, with TRBD1 matching 9 bases. CDR3 length: 15 residues. V lost 5 bases, J lost 5 bases, and 9 bases stayed unmatched. Germline CDR1 and CDR2: MNHEY and SMNVEV (reference sequence). The CDR3: CASSPSTGGRYGYTF. The CDR3 DNA reads as TGTGCCAGCAGTCCATCGACAGGGGGGCGGTATGGCTACACCTTC.

J is TRBJ1-2 and V is TRBV28, with D possibly TRBD1 on 6 matching bases. V gave up 6 bases and J gave up 4 bases, with 9 bases separating them. The CDR3 totals 12 residues. The V gene's germline CDR1 is MDHEN and CDR2 SYDVKM. CDR3 DNA sequence: TGTGCCAGCAGGCCGACAGGCTATGGCTACACCTTC. It specifies CASRPTGYGYTF.

V and J are TRBV5-1 and TRBJ1-1, with 7 bases lining up with TRBD1. Germline CDR1 reads SGHRS; CDR2 reads YFSETQ. Losses at the gene ends were 6 bases for V and 1 base for J; bases not matched to a gene: 6. CDR3 length: 14 amino acids. The CDR3 reads CASTRQGENTEAFF. The CDR3 DNA reads TGCGCCAGCACCCGACAGGGCGAGAACACTGAAGCTTTCTTT.

The V and J genes are TRBV6-5 and TRBJ2-1; 9 bases agree with TRBD2. After removal of 2 bases from V and 15 bases from J, the junction contained 14 bases not matched to a gene. CDR1 is MNHEY, CDR2 SVGAGI, per germline. The length of the CDR3 is 15 residues. In DNA, the CDR3 is TGTGCCAGCAGTTACGATCCTAGCGGGACGAGCGCGCGGTTCTTC. As protein: CASSYDPSGTSARFF.

V is TRBV7-8 and J is TRBJ2-1, with 8 bases aligning to TRBD1. The CDR3 is made up of 13 amino acids. V dropped 8 bases and J dropped 5; count of bases not matched to a gene: 5. The germline V gene encodes CDR1 SGHVS and CDR2 FQNEAQ. CDR3 coding DNA: TGTGCCAGCCCCGGGACAGGTCACAATGAGCAGTTCTTC. Amino acids: CASPGTGHNEQFF.

The rearrangement uses TRBV10-2 and TRBJ2-1, with 12 bases fitting TRBD2. V lost 6 bases to trimming and J lost 4 bases; unmatched junction nucleotides: 4. In germline, CDR1 is WSHSY, CDR2 SAAADI. This CDR3 is built from 15 residues. The CDR3 DNA is TGCGCCAGCAGGTCTAGCGGGAGGGGGTACAATGAGCAGTTCTTC. It encodes CASRSSGRGYNEQFF.

CDR3: CASSLDSFLHEQFF. CDR3 nucleotide sequence: TGTGCCAGTAGTCTGGACAGTTTTTTACATGAGCAGTTCTTC. The chain recombines TRBV19 with TRBJ2-1, with D maybe TRBD1 (6 bases). Trimming left V 5 bases short and J 8 bases short, with 16 bases between. The CDR3 length is 14 residues. The germline V gene has CDR1 LNHDA and CDR2 SQIVND (reference sequence).

The rearrangement links TRBV9 to TRBJ2-3; 8 nucleotides match TRBD2. This CDR3 region has 15 residues. Per germline, CDR1 SGDLS and CDR2 YYNGEE. V lost 3 bases and J lost 6; bases outside the gene matches: 9. The CDR3 loop is CASSASGSSGDTQYF. Written as DNA, the CDR3 is TGTGCCAGCAGCGCGAGCGGGAGTTCCGGGGATACGCAGTATTTT. The entire variable domain, with the rest obtained from reference TRBV9 and TRBJ2-3, is as follows: DSGVTQTPKHLITATGQRVTLRCSPRSGDLSVYWYQQSLDQGLQFLIQYYNGEERAKGNILERFSAQQFPDLHSELNLSSLELGDSALYFCASSASGSSGDTQYFGPGTRLTVL.

The CDR3: CAWSGDRNYGYTF. CDR3 nucleotide sequence: TGTGCCTGGAGTGGGGACAGAAACTATGGCTACACCTTC. The rearrangement joins TRBV30 to TRBJ1-2; 7 bases match TRBD1. The trim removed 1 base at V and 2 bases at J, leaving 1 base unmatched. The CDR3 is made up of 13 amino acids. Looked up from germline, CDR1 is GTSNPN and CDR2 is SVGIG (reference sequence).

The genes are TRBV5-8 and TRBJ2-3; 8 nucleotides line up with TRBD2. Trimming removed 0 bases from V and 5 bases from J; junction bases left unmatched: 5. This CDR3 comprises 15 residues. Germline CDR1 is SGHTS and CDR2 is YDEGEE. The CDR3 spells CASSLAATSVDTQYF. The CDR3 DNA sequence: TGTGCCAGCAGCTTGGCCGCGACTAGCGTAGATACGCAGTATTTT.

J is TRBJ1-4 and V is TRBV5-1; no firm D call. This CDR3 contains 13 residues. Germline CDR1 reads SGHRS; CDR2 reads YFSETQ. V was pared by 5 bases and J by 6 bases, with 11 bases between. The DNA of the CDR3 is TGCGCCAGCAGGACACAGATAGATGAAAAACTGTTTTTT. Translation: CASRTQIDEKLFF. Together with reference TRBV5-1 and TRBJ1-4, the CDR3 gives the full variable domain: KAGVTQTPRYLIKTRGQQVTLSCSPISGHRSVSWYQQTPGQGLQFLFEYFSETQRNKGNFPGRFSGRQFSNSRSEMNVSTLELGDSALYLCASRTQIDEKLFFGSGTQLSVL.

This clone was found once. V is TRBV5-1 and J is TRBJ1-1; weak D call: TRBD1 (5 bases). Germline-derived CDR1 and CDR2 are SGHRS and YFSETQ. The CDR3 is 13 residues long. Trimming stripped 0 bases from V and 8 bases from J, with 11 bases between. The CDR3 DNA is TGCGCCAGCAGCTTGGAACCAGGGACCGAAGCTTTCTTT. This gives the protein CASSLEPGTEAFF.

Here the CDR3 reads CASRPTGLAGAGELFF. The CDR3 nucleotides read TGCGCCAGCAGACCCACCGGACTAGCGGGAGCCGGGGAGCTGTTTTTT. The rearrangement uses TRBV5-1 and TRBJ2-2; 13 positions match TRBD2. In germline, CDR1 is SGHRS, CDR2 YFSETQ. The CDR3 length is 16 residues. J lost 6 bases, V lost 5 bases, and 7 bases had no gene match.

The rearrangement uses TRBV10-1 and TRBJ2-3, with D unclear. CDR1 is WNHNN and CDR2 is SYGVQD in the germline V gene (reference sequence). The V end was cut by 4 bases, the J end by 1 base, with 12 bases between. This CDR3 contains 15 residues. The CDR3 DNA sequence: TGCGCCAGCAGTGGGTCCACCCTTCGCACAGATACGCAGTATTTT. This codes for CASSGSTLRTDTQYF.

This chain connects TRBV5-1 to TRBJ1-2, with D hard to call. The CDR3 spans 15 residues. Trimming cost V 2 bases and J 2 bases, with 13 bases left between them. Per germline, CDR1 SGHRS and CDR2 YFSETQ. Here the CDR3 reads CASSFAGIPNYGYTF. The CDR3 region has the DNA TGCGCCAGCAGCTTCGCGGGGATCCCAAACTATGGCTACACCTTC. The complete variable domain, with remaining parts taken from reference TRBV5-1 and TRBJ1-2, reads KAGVTQTPRYLIKTRGQQVTLSCSPISGHRSVSWYQQTPGQGLQFLFEYFSETQRNKGNFPGRFSGRQFSNSRSEMNVSTLELGDSALYLCASSFAGIPNYGYTFGSGTRLTVV.

Points on this clone: The same CDR3 also results from other DNA sequences found in this sample. The chain joins TRBV5-1 to TRBJ2-2; possible D gene TRBD2, 5 bases. Germline assignment: CDR1 SGHRS and CDR2 YFSETQ. The V and J ends lost 0 bases and 0 bases respectively, with 6 bases between them. This CDR3 contains 15 residues. The CDR3 here is CASSLGGSNTGELFF. The DNA for the CDR3 is TGCGCCAGCAGCTTGGGAGGGTCGAACACCGGGGAGCTGTTTTTT.

The chain joins TRBV7-2 to TRBJ2-5; 8 bases map to TRBD2. V was pared by 1 base and J by 7 bases, with 2 bases of the junction left unmatched. The CDR3 totals 13 residues. Germline V gene sequence: CDR1 SGHTA, CDR2 FQGNSA. The CDR3 loop reads CASSLVGGGTQYF. The CDR3 DNA follows: TGTGCCAGCAGCTTAGTCGGGGGGGGGACCCAGTACTTC. The whole variable domain, remainder taken from reference TRBV7-2 and TRBJ2-5, is GAGVSQSPSNKVTEKGKDVELRCDPISGHTALYWYRQSLGQGLEFLIYFQGNSAPDKSGLPSDRFSAERTGGSVSTLTIQRTQQEDSAVYLCASSLVGGGTQYFGPGTRLLVL.

The chain employs TRBV6-1 and TRBJ1-1; D is undetermined. Germline values: CDR1 MNHNS, CDR2 SASEGT. V lost 4 bases and J 8 bases, leaving 14 bases between the germline ends. This CDR3 has 13 amino acids. The CDR3 region has the DNA TGTGCCAGCAGTGCCCCCCCGGGCAGGGAAGCTTTCTTT. Translating it yields CASSAPPGREAFF.

This rearrangement joins TRBV13 to TRBJ1-2, with D possibly TRBD1 on 5 matching bases. Deletions cut 1 base from V and 5 bases from J, with 23 bases between. The CDR3 contains 18 residues. The germline V gene encodes CDR1 PRHDT and CDR2 FYEKMQ (reference sequence). The CDR3 coding sequence is TGTGCCAGCAGCTTAGTTGGTATGGGGGGTGAACCGACATATGGCTACACCTTC. Its translation is CASSLVGMGGEPTYGYTF.

The J gene is TRBJ2-1, the V gene TRBV14; D remains ambiguous. V shed 2 bases and J shed 9 bases, with 11 bases lying between them. This CDR3 is built from 13 residues. The germline V gene has CDR1 SGHDN and CDR2 FVKESK. CDR3 nucleotide sequence: TGTGCCAGCAGCCAACCTGGTAGTGGTGAGCAGTTCTTC. Its protein product is CASSQPGSGEQFF.

The J gene is TRBJ2-5, the V gene TRBV18; D ambiguous. The CDR3 has 14 residues. Trimming left V 3 bases short and J 2 bases short, with 10 bases between. Germline assignment: CDR1 KGHSH and CDR2 LQKENI. The CDR3 loop reads CASSPRTTQETQYF. The CDR3 DNA sequence: TGTGCCAGCTCACCCCGAACCACTCAAGAGACCCAGTACTTC.

The chain links TRBV9 to TRBJ1-1; D gene uncertain. The CDR3 contains 13 residues. V lost 3 bases and J 5 bases, leaving 11 bases between the germline ends. Per the germline V gene, CDR1 is SGDLS and CDR2 is YYNGEE. In DNA form, the CDR3 reads TGTGCCAGCAGCGGAACACTTGGGACTGAAGCTTTCTTT. Its translation: CASSGTLGTEAFF.

The chain joins TRBV4-3 to TRBJ1-1; 9 bases agree with TRBD1. Germline V CDR1 and CDR2: LGHNA, YSLEER. Unmatched junction bases numbered 4, after V lost 1 base and J lost 7 bases. The CDR3 consists of 14 residues. This chain's CDR3 is CASSQGTGAIEAFF. In nucleotides, the CDR3 is TGCGCCAGCAGCCAAGGGACAGGGGCTATTGAAGCTTTCTTT.

A word on this clone: This sample also contains other DNA sequences that code for the same CDR3. The genes are TRBV9 and TRBJ2-2; TRBD2 agrees at 7 bases. CDR1 is SGDLS and CDR2 is YYNGEE in the germline V gene. Losses at the gene ends were 3 bases for V and 0 bases for J; bases not matched to a gene: 5. The CDR3 spans 16 residues. CDR3 residues: CASSARLAANTGELFF. CDR3 sequence (DNA): TGTGCCAGCAGCGCCCGGCTAGCGGCGAACACCGGGGAGCTGTTTTTT.

The chain is built from TRBV9 and TRBJ1-3; possibly TRBD1 for D (6 bases). Germline V gene sequence: CDR1 SGDLS, CDR2 YYNGEE. CDR3 length: 15 residues. Trimming stripped 3 bases from V and 4 bases from J, with 14 bases between. In DNA form, the CDR3 reads TGTGCCAGCAGCGCCGGCAGGGGCTCCGGAAACACCATATATTTT. Its protein product is CASSAGRGSGNTIYF.

The chain combines TRBV6-5 with TRBJ1-1, with TRBD1 identical over 9 bases. This CDR3 comprises 13 residues. The V segment lost 6 bases and the J segment 8 bases; nucleotides outside the gene matches: 7. From germline, CDR1 is MNHEY and CDR2 SVGAGI. The CDR3 reads CASSRQGVGEAFF. The CDR3 coding sequence is TGTGCCAGCAGCCGACAGGGGGTCGGAGAAGCTTTCTTT.

The chain links TRBV6-5 to TRBJ1-1, with 9 bases that match TRBD1. The ends lost 4 bases at V and 4 bases at J; junction bases unmatched: 7. The CDR3 is 15 residues long. CDR1 is MNHEY, CDR2 SVGAGI, per germline. The CDR3 sequence is CASSSDRGFVTEAFF. The CDR3 nucleotides are TGTGCCAGCAGTTCCGACAGGGGGTTTGTCACTGAAGCTTTCTTT.

The chain links TRBV7-2 to TRBJ2-1; no reliable D call. In germline, CDR1 is SGHTA, CDR2 FQGNSA. The germline V and J ends were trimmed by 0 bases and 11 bases, with 5 bases remaining between them. This CDR3 comprises 11 residues. The CDR3 DNA is TGTGCCAGCAGCTTAGCCTGGAAGCAGTTCTTC. It encodes CASSLAWKQFF.